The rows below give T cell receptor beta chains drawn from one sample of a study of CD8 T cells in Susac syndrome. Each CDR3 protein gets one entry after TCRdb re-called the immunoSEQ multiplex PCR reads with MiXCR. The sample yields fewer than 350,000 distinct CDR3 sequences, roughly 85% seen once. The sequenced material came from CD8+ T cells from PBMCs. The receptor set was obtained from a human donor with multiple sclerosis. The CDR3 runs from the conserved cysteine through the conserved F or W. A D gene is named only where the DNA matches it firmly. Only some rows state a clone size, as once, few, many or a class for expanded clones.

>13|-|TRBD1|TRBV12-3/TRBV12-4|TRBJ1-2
TGTGCCAGCGGTCAAGCAGGGGGGAATGGCTACACCTTC
CASGQAGGNGYTF
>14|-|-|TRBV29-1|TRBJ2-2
TGCAGCGTCTCGGGAACAGGGATCGCCGGGGAGCTGTTTTTT
CSVSGTGIAGELFF
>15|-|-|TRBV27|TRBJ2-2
TGTGCCAGCAGTTTTTTCGGGGAAAGCACCGGGGAGCTGTTTTTT
CASSFFGESTGELFF
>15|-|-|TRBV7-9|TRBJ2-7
TGTGCCAGCAGCTTAGGACAGGTCGTGTCCTACGAGCAGTACTTC
CASSLGQVVSYEQYF
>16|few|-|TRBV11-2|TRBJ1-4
TGTGCCAGCAGCTTATCCGTACCCGCAACTAATGAAAAACTGTTTTTT
CASSLSVPATNEKLFF
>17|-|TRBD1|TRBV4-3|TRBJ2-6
TGCGCCAGCAGCCCGGACAGGGTGCCCTCTGGGGCCAACGTCCTGACTTTC
CASSPDRVPSGANVLTF
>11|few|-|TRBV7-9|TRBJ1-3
TGTGCCAGCAGCCAAGGAAACACCATATATTTT
CASSQGNTIYF
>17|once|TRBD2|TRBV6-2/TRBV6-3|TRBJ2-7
TGTGCCAGCAGGCCGGAGCCGGGACTAGCGGCCTCCTACGAGCAGTACTTC
CASRPEPGLAASYEQYF
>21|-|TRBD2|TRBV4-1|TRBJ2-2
TGCGCCAGCAGCCAAGGTTCCGGGACTAGCGGGAGTAAGGCGAACACCGGGGAGCTGTTTTTT
CASSQGSGTSGSKANTGELFF
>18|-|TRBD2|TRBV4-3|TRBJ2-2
TGCGCCAGCAGCCAAGATCTAGCGGGAGGGACGAACACCGGGGAGCTGTTTTTT
CASSQDLAGGTNTGELFF
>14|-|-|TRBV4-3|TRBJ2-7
TGCGCCAGCAGCCAAGATCTCGTACAGGGTGAGCAGTACTTC
CASSQDLVQGEQYF
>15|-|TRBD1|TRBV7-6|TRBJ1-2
TGTGCCAGCAGCTTAGGATACAGGGGACTCTATGGCTACACCTTC
CASSLGYRGLYGYTF
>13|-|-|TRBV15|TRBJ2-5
TGTGCCACCAGCAGCAGGGGAACGGAGACCCAGTACTTC
CATSSRGTETQYF
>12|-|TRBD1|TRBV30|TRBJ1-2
TGTGCCTGGAGATGGACAGGGGATGGCTACACCTTC
CAWRWTGDGYTF
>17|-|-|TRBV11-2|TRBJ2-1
TGTGCCAGCAGCTTAGGGGGGGCGGAGGGCTCCTACAATGAGCAGTTCTTC
CASSLGGAEGSYNEQFF
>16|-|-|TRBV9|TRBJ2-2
TGTGCCAGCAGCGTAGAGGGGGGATGGGGCGCCGGGGAGCTGTTTTTT
CASSVEGGWGAGELFF
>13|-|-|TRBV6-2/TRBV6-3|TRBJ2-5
TGTGCCAGCAGTTACGGGGGTCAAGAGACCCAGTACTTC
CASSYGGQETQYF
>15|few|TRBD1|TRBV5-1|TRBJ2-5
TGCGCCAGCAGGCCTACAGGGGGCCGTCAAGAGACCCAGTACTTC
CASRPTGGRQETQYF
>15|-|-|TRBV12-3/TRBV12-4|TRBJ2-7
TGTGCCAGCTCACCGTCGGCAGGGAGTCTCCACGAGCAGTACTTC
CASSPSAGSLHEQYF
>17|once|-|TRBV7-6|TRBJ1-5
TGTGCCAGCAGCTTAGCCGATCCAGGGACTAGCAATCAGCCCCAGCATTTT
CASSLADPGTSNQPQHF
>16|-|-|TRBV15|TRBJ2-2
TGTGCCATCACCCTAATGAAGGGTTTTAACACCGGGGAGCTGTTTTTT
CAITLMKGFNTGELFF
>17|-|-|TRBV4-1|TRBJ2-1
TGCGCCAGCAGGCAGGGCCCCGGAGAAAGATCCTACAATGAGCAGTTCTTC
CASRQGPGERSYNEQFF
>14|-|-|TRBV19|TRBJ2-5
TGTGCCAGTAGTATAGGAAGCTCCCAAGAGACCCAGTACTTC
CASSIGSSQETQYF
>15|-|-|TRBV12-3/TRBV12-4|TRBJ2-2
TGTGCCAGCAGTCCATTCATTATGGACACCGGGGAGCTGTTTTTT
CASSPFIMDTGELFF
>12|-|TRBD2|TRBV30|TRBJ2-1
TGTGCCTGGGGGACTACCCTCAATGAGCAGTTCTTC
CAWGTTLNEQFF
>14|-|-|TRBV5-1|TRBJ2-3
TGCGCCAGCTCTCCGGGACCCTCCCATTCACCGCAGTATTTT
CASSPGPSHSPQYF
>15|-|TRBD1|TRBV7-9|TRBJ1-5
TGTGCCAGCAGCTCGACAGGGGGCGGTGAGCAGCCCCAGCATTTT
CASSSTGGGEQPQHF
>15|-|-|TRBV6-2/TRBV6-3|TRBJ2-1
TGTGCCAGCAGTTACTTCGGGACGACCTACAATGAGCAGTTCTTC
CASSYFGTTYNEQFF
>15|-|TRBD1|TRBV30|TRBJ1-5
TGTGCCTGGAGTGGGGGACAGGCCCCCAATCAGCCCCAGCATTTT
CAWSGGQAPNQPQHF
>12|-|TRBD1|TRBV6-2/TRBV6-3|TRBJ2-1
TGTGCCAGCAGTCGCGACAGGGTTGAGCAGTTCTTC
CASSRDRVEQFF
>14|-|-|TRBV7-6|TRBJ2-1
TGTGCCAGCAGCCCCGACCCCATTTACAATGAGCAGTTCTTC
CASSPDPIYNEQFF
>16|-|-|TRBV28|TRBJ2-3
TGTGCCAGCAGTGGTGGATGGGAGTTAAGAGTAGATACGCAGTATTTT
CASSGGWELRVDTQYF
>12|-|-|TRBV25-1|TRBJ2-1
TGTGCCAGCAGGGGTCCCTACAATGAGCAGTTCTTC
CASRGPYNEQFF
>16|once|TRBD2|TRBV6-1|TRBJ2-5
TGTGCCAGCAGTGAACTAGCGGCCACGTACCAAGAGACCCAGTACTTC
CASSELAATYQETQYF
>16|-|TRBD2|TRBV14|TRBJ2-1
TGTGCCAGCAGCCAAGCCGGGACTAGCGGGATTAATGAGCAGTTCTTC
CASSQAGTSGINEQFF